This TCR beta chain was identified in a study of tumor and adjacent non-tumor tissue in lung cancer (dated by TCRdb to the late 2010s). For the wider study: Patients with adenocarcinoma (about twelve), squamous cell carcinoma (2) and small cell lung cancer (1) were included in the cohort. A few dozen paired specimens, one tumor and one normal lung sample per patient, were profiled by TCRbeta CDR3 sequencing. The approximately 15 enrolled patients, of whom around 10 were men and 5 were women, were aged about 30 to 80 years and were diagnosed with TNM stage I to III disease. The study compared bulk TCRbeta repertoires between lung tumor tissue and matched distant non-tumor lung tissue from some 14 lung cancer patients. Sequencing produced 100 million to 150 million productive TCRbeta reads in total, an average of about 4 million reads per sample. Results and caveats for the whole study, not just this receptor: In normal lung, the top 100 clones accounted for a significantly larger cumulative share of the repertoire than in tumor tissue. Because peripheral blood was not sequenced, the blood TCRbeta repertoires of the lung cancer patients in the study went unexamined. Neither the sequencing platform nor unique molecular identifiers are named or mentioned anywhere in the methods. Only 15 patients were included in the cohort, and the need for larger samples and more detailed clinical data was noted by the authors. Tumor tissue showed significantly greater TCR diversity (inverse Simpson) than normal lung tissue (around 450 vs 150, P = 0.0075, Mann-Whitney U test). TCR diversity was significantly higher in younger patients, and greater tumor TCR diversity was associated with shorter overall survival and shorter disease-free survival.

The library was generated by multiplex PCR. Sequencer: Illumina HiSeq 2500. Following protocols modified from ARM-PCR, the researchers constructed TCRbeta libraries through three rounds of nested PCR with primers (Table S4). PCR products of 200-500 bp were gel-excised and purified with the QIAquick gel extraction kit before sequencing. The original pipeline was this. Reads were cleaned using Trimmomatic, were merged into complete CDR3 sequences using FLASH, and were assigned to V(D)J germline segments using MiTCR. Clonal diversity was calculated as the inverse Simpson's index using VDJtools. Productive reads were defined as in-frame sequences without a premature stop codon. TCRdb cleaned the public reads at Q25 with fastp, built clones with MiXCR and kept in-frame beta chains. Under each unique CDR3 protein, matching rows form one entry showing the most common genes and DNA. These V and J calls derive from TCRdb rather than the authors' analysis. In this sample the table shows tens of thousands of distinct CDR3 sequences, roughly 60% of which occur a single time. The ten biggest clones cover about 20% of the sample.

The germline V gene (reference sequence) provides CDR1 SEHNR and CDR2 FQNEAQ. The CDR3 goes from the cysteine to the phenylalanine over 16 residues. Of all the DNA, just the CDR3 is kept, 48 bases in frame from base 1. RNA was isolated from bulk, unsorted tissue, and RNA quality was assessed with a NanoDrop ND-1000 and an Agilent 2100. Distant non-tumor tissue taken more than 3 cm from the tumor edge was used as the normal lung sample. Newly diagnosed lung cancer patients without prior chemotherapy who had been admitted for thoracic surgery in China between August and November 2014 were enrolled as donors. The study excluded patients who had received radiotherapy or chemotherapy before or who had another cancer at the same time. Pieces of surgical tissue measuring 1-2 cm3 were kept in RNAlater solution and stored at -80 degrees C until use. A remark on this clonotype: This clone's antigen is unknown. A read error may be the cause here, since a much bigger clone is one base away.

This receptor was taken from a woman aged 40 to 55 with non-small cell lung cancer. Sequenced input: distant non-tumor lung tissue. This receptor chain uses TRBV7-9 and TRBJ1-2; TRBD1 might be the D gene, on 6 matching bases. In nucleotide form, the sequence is TGTTCCAGCAGCTTAGGGGGGATTGGAAAGATCAATGGCTACACCTTC. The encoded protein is CSSSLGGIGKINGYTF.